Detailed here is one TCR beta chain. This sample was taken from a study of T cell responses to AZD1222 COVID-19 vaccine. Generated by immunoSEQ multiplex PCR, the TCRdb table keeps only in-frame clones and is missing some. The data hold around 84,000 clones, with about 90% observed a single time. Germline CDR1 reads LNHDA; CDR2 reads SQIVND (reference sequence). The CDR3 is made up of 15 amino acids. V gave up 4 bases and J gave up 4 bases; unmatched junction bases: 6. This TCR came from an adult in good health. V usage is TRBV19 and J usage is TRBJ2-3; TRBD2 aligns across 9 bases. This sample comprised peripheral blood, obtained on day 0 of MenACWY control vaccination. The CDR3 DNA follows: TGTGCCAGTAGTAGGGCGGGGGGGCCAGCAGATACGCAGTATTTT. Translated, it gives CASSRAGGPADTQYF.